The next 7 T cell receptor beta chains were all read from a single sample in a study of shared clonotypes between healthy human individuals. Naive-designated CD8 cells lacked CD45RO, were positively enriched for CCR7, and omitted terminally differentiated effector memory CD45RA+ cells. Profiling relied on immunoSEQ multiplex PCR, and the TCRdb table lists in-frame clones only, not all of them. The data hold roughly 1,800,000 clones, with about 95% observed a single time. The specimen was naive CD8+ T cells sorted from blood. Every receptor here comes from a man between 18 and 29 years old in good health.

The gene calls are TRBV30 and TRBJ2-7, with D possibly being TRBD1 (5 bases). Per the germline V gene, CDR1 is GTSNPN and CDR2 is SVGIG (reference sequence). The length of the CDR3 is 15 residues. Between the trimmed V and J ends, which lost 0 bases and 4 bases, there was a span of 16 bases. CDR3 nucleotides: TGTGCCTGGAGTGTTGGGGCGTCCCCCCTTTACGAGCAGTACTTC. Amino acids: CAWSVGASPLYEQYF.

Here the CDR3 reads CAISESWGANAEAFF. In DNA form, the CDR3 reads TGTGCCATCAGTGAGTCGTGGGGGGCCAACGCTGAAGCTTTCTTT. The chain is built from TRBV10-3 and TRBJ1-1, with D perhaps matching TRBD1 (6 bases). CDR1 is ENHRY and CDR2 is SYGVKD in the germline V gene. Trimming pared 0 bases from V and 6 bases from J, leaving 14 bases between. CDR3 length: 15 residues.

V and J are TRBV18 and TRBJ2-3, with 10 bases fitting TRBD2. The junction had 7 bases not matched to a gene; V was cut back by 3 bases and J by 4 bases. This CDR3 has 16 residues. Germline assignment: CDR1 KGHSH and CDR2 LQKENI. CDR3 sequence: CASSPPSGRGPDTQYF. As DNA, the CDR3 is TGTGCCAGCTCACCCCCTAGCGGGAGAGGCCCAGATACGCAGTATTTT.

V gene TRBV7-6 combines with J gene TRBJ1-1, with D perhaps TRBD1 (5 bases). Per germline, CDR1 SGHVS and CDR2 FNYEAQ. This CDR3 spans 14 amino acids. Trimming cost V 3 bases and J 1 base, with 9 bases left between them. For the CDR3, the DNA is TGTGCCAGCAGCTTTCCGGGGGGGAACACTGAAGCTTTCTTT. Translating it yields CASSFPGGNTEAFF.

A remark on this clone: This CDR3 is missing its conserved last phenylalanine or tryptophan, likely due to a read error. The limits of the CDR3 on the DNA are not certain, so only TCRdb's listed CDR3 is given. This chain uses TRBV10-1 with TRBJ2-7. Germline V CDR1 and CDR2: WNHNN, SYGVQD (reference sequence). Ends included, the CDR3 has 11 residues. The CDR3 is CASSEAPPNIL.

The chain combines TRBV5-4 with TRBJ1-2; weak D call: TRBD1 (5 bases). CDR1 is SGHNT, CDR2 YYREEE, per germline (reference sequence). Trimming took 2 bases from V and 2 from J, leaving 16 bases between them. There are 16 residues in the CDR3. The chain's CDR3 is CASSFLGGMENYGYTF. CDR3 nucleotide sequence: TGTGCCAGCAGCTTCTTGGGGGGAATGGAGAACTATGGCTACACCTTC.

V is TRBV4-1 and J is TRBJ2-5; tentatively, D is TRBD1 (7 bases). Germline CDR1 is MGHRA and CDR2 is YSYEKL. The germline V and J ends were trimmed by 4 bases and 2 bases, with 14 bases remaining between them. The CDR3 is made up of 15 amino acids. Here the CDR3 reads CASSRIQGTQETQYF. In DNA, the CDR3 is TGCGCCAGCAGCCGGATACAGGGGACTCAAGAGACCCAGTACTTC.